This T cell receptor beta chain was identified during a study of blood T cell repertoires in COVID-19. Study overall: The origin of the acute and convalescent COVID-19 samples was the United States, Italy and Spain.

V was shortened by 2 bases and J by 3 bases, with 8 bases between the two germline ends. Germline V gene sequence: CDR1 SGHKS, CDR2 YYEKEE (reference sequence). The CDR3 contains 13 residues. Original methodology: Quantification of nucleated cells was approximated via reference gene primer amplification. Profiled with immunoSEQ multiplex PCR; TCRdb holds only in-frame clones, not every one. For V, J and clone size, that table is used; D and trimming come from the DNA. The sample includes approximately 300,000 clones, about nine tenths of them seen just once. J is TRBJ1-1 and V is TRBV5-5; no definite D call. The clonotype originates from a woman in her thirties with COVID-19, enrolled during active disease. The sequenced material came from peripheral blood. DNA of the CDR3: TGTGCCAGCAGCTTACTCGCTCACACTGAAGCTTTCTTT. As protein: CASSLLAHTEAFF.